This is a list of T cell receptor beta chains from one sample in a study of cytomegalovirus exposure and HLA in healthy donors. Using immunoSEQ multiplex PCR, the repertoire was profiled, and TCRdb retains in-frame clones only, with some absent. The table records a few hundred thousand clones, roughly 80% of them present only once. The sample was PBMCs. The receptors originated from a man younger than 40 in good health and CMV-seronegative. CDR3s include the opening cysteine and the closing phenylalanine or tryptophan. D genes are given only for firm matches. Size is omitted from some rows. Given values are once, few, many or a class for expanded clones.

abundance: -
v_gene: TRBV28
len: 14
j_gene: TRBJ1-2
d_gene: -
CDR3nt: TGTGCCAGCAGTTTATTCTACAGGGACGATGGCTACACCTTC
CDR3aa: CASSLFYRDDGYTF

abundance: -
v_gene: TRBV9
len: 12
j_gene: TRBJ1-6
d_gene: -
CDR3nt: TGTGCCAGCAGCGGCATTAGTTCACCCCTCCACTTT
CDR3aa: CASSGISSPLHF

abundance: -
v_gene: TRBV9
len: 14
j_gene: TRBJ2-7
d_gene: -
CDR3nt: TGTGCCAGCAGCCCTCTTTTGAGCTCCTACGAGCAGTACTTC
CDR3aa: CASSPLLSSYEQYF

abundance: -
v_gene: TRBV4-3
len: 15
j_gene: TRBJ1-3
d_gene: -
CDR3nt: TGCGCCAGCAGCCAAACCACTGGCTCTGGAAACACCATATATTTT
CDR3aa: CASSQTTGSGNTIYF

abundance: -
v_gene: TRBV19
len: 16
j_gene: TRBJ1-1
d_gene: TRBD1
CDR3nt: TGTGCCAGTAGTATAGGGGCGACAGGGGTGGACACTGAAGCTTTCTTT
CDR3aa: CASSIGATGVDTEAFF

abundance: -
v_gene: TRBV19
len: 12
j_gene: TRBJ1-2
d_gene: -
CDR3nt: TGTGCCAGTAAGAGATCTAACTATGGCTACACCTTC
CDR3aa: CASKRSNYGYTF

abundance: once
v_gene: TRBV2
len: 16
j_gene: TRBJ2-3
d_gene: -
CDR3nt: TGTGCCAGCAGTGAAGCGTTGGGGACGGGAGCCGATACGCAGTATTTT
CDR3aa: CASSEALGTGADTQYF

abundance: -
v_gene: TRBV4-1
len: 18
j_gene: TRBJ1-6
d_gene: TRBD1
CDR3nt: TGCGCCAGCAGCCAAGAGGGACAGGAAGCGTCCTATAATTCACCCCTCCACTTT
CDR3aa: CASSQEGQEASYNSPLHF

abundance: -
v_gene: TRBV27
len: 14
j_gene: TRBJ1-6
d_gene: -
CDR3nt: TGTGCCAGCAGTTTTGCGAGGTATAATTCACCCCTCCACTTT
CDR3aa: CASSFARYNSPLHF

abundance: -
v_gene: TRBV11-2
len: 16
j_gene: TRBJ2-7
d_gene: -
CDR3nt: TGTGCCAGCAGCTCAGTTACAGGGATTTCAGGCGACGAGCAGTACTTC
CDR3aa: CASSSVTGISGDEQYF

abundance: -
v_gene: TRBV14
len: 15
j_gene: TRBJ2-1
d_gene: -
CDR3nt: TGTGCCAGCAGCCCGACTAGAGTCCCCTACAATGAGCAGTTCTTC
CDR3aa: CASSPTRVPYNEQFF

abundance: -
v_gene: TRBV5-6
len: 14
j_gene: TRBJ2-5
d_gene: -
CDR3nt: TGTGCCAGCAGCTTTTTGAGCACCTCAGAGACCCAGTACTTC
CDR3aa: CASSFLSTSETQYF

abundance: -
v_gene: TRBV10-3
len: 13
j_gene: TRBJ2-7
d_gene: -
CDR3nt: TGTGCCATCAGTGTGACAGATTCCTACGAGCAGTACTTC
CDR3aa: CAISVTDSYEQYF

abundance: -
v_gene: TRBV5-1
len: 16
j_gene: TRBJ1-1
d_gene: TRBD1
CDR3nt: TGCGCCAGCAGCTTGATGACCCCTGGGGGACAGGGAGAAGCTTTCTTT
CDR3aa: CASSLMTPGGQGEAFF

abundance: -
v_gene: TRBV7-6
len: 15
j_gene: TRBJ2-3
d_gene: -
CDR3nt: TGTGCCAGCAGCTTAGAGGCTAGCGGCACAGATACGCAGTATTTT
CDR3aa: CASSLEASGTDTQYF

abundance: -
v_gene: TRBV7-9
len: 17
j_gene: TRBJ1-5
d_gene: -
CDR3nt: TGTGCCAGCCCTACTAAGACCCAGGGTTTTAGCAATCAGCCCCAGCATTTT
CDR3aa: CASPTKTQGFSNQPQHF

abundance: -
v_gene: TRBV28
len: 14
j_gene: TRBJ2-7
d_gene: -
CDR3nt: TGTGCCAGCAGTTTCTCCGGGGTAATCTACGAGCAGTACTTC
CDR3aa: CASSFSGVIYEQYF

abundance: -
v_gene: TRBV19
len: 16
j_gene: TRBJ1-5
d_gene: TRBD1
CDR3nt: TGTGCCAGTAGTTTCCTACCGGGACAGGGTAGTCAGCCCCAGCATTTT
CDR3aa: CASSFLPGQGSQPQHF

abundance: -
v_gene: TRBV28
len: 15
j_gene: TRBJ2-7
d_gene: -
CDR3nt: TGTGCCAGCAGTTTCCGGACAGAGGGGTCCTACGAGCAGTACTTC
CDR3aa: CASSFRTEGSYEQYF

abundance: few
v_gene: TRBV5-1
len: 15
j_gene: TRBJ2-7
d_gene: TRBD2
CDR3nt: TGCGCCAGCAGCTTTAGCGGGGGGCCCCCTCACGAGCAGTACTTC
CDR3aa: CASSFSGGPPHEQYF

abundance: -
v_gene: TRBV5-6
len: 15
j_gene: TRBJ2-7
d_gene: -
CDR3nt: TGTGCCAGCACCCTACAGGAAAGGGACTCCTACGAGCAGTACTTC
CDR3aa: CASTLQERDSYEQYF

abundance: -
v_gene: TRBV19
len: 16
j_gene: TRBJ2-2
d_gene: -
CDR3nt: TGTGCCAGTAGTAGTCAAGCAGGGGCCAACACCGGGGAGCTGTTTTTT
CDR3aa: CASSSQAGANTGELFF

abundance: -
v_gene: TRBV18
len: 15
j_gene: TRBJ2-3
d_gene: TRBD2
CDR3nt: TGTGCCAGCTCTACACTAGCGGGGGGCACAGATACGCAGTATTTT
CDR3aa: CASSTLAGGTDTQYF

abundance: few
v_gene: TRBV15
len: 14
j_gene: TRBJ2-7
d_gene: TRBD1
CDR3nt: TGTGCCACCAGCAGAGGGGACAGTTCCTACGAGCAGTACTTC
CDR3aa: CATSRGDSSYEQYF

abundance: -
v_gene: TRBV28
len: 14
j_gene: TRBJ2-2
d_gene: -
CDR3nt: TGTGCCAGCCGAGGCCGACAGGTCACCGGGGAGCTGTTTTTT
CDR3aa: CASRGRQVTGELFF

abundance: -
v_gene: TRBV28
len: 14
j_gene: TRBJ2-2
d_gene: TRBD1
CDR3nt: TGTGCCAGCTCTGACAGGGGGGGTCTCGGGGAGCTGTTTTTT
CDR3aa: CASSDRGGLGELFF

abundance: -
v_gene: TRBV5-1
len: 13
j_gene: TRBJ2-2
d_gene: TRBD2
CDR3nt: TGCGCCAGCCAAGCGGGGTTGCCCGGGGAGCTGTTTTTT
CDR3aa: CASQAGLPGELFF

abundance: -
v_gene: TRBV15
len: 14
j_gene: TRBJ2-5
d_gene: -
CDR3nt: TGTGCCACCGGTGGTGGGGGCCCCCAAGAGACCCAGTACTTC
CDR3aa: CATGGGGPQETQYF